These 24 T cell receptor beta chains originate from one sample sequenced in a study of T cell responses to AZD1222 COVID-19 vaccine. Profiling relied on immunoSEQ multiplex PCR, and the TCRdb table lists in-frame clones only, not all of them. The table shows 110,000 or so clones, with roughly 84% occurring only once. Source: peripheral blood, taken 28 days after the second AZD1222 dose. These receptors were taken from an adult who received the AZD1222 COVID-19 vaccine.

The chain couples TRBV7-2 to TRBJ2-7; 11 bases align to TRBD2. This CDR3 has 14 amino acids. J gave up 2 bases and V 5 bases, and 2 bases lay outside the gene matches. Germline assignment: CDR1 SGHTA and CDR2 FQGNSA. The CDR3 nucleotides are TGTGCCAGCAGCGTTAGCGGGGGGGCCTACGAGCAGTACTTC. It encodes CASSVSGGAYEQYF.

The rearrangement joins TRBV5-4 to TRBJ2-3; D may match TRBD1 or TRBD2 (6 bases each). Per the germline V gene, CDR1 is SGHNT and CDR2 is YYREEE (reference sequence). This CDR3 has 16 residues. V lost 5 bases to trimming and J lost 4 bases, with 20 bases between them. CDR3 coding DNA: TGTGCCAGCAGGCCCCCCGGGGCAGGGGAGGCAGATACGCAGTATTTT. It codes for CASRPPGAGEADTQYF.

This chain uses TRBV5-1 with TRBJ2-5; 7 positions match TRBD2. The junction had 5 bases not matched to a gene; V was cut back by 4 bases and J by 5 bases. There are 13 residues in the CDR3. Germline lookup yields CDR1 SGHRS and CDR2 YFSETQ. The CDR3 loop reads CASSNEGGETQYF. CDR3 in DNA: TGCGCCAGCAGCAATGAGGGAGGGGAGACCCAGTACTTC.

This chain connects TRBV30 to TRBJ1-2; the D gene is possibly TRBD1 (6 bases). In germline, CDR1 is GTSNPN, CDR2 SVGIG (reference sequence). CDR3 length: 12 residues. The V end lost 4 bases, the J end lost 7 bases, and 13 bases lay between the germline ends. This CDR3 reads CAWTTGASGYTF. In nucleotides, the CDR3 is TGTGCCTGGACCACGGGGGCGAGTGGCTACACCTTC. The variable domain in full, completed from reference TRBV30 and TRBJ1-2, reads SQTIHQWPATLVQPVGSPLSLECTVEGTSNPNLYWYRQAAGRGLQLLFYSVGIGQISSEVPQNLSASRPQDRQFILSSKKLLLSDSGFYLCAWTTGASGYTFGSGTRLTVV.

V usage is TRBV3-1 (or the pseudogene TRBV3-2) and J usage is TRBJ2-7; 12 bases fit TRBD1. CDR1 and CDR2 from the germline V gene are LGHDT and YNNKEL (reference sequence). V trimming: 0 bases; J trimming: 6 bases; junction bases outside the gene matches: 6. The CDR3 covers 16 residues. The CDR3 DNA sequence: TGTGCCAGCAGCCAAGATCTCGGGACAGGGGGCCTCGAGCAGTACTTC. Amino acids: CASSQDLGTGGLEQYF.

V usage is TRBV6-5 and J usage is TRBJ2-5, with D possibly being TRBD1 (5 bases). This CDR3 has 15 residues. The germline V gene encodes CDR1 MNHEY and CDR2 SVGAGI. V was trimmed by 3 bases and J by 5 bases, leaving 16 bases between them. This CDR3 reads CASSYQRPGSETQYF. CDR3 bases: TGTGCCAGCAGTTATCAGCGACCAGGGTCCGAGACCCAGTACTTC.

This clone was observed a few times. This chain connects TRBV7-2 to TRBJ2-7; possibly TRBD2 for D (5 bases). Germline lookup yields CDR1 SGHTA and CDR2 FQGNSA. The V gene lost 2 bases and the J gene lost 2 bases, with 13 bases spanning the gap. The CDR3 is 15 residues long. CDR3 region: CASSLMGSRAYEQYF. The CDR3 nucleotides read TGTGCCAGCAGCTTAATGGGATCGCGGGCCTACGAGCAGTACTTC.

The chain is built from TRBV27 and TRBJ2-1, with D hard to call. The CDR3 has 12 residues. With 2 bases removed from V and 7 bases from J, the gap between germline ends came to 6 bases. Germline loops: CDR1 MNHEY, CDR2 SMNVEV (reference sequence). The CDR3 nucleotides read TGTGCCAGCAGTTTAGTCGGGAATGAGCAGTTCTTC. Amino acid sequence: CASSLVGNEQFF.

The V call is TRBV11-2, the J call TRBJ1-1, with D maybe TRBD1 (5 bases). The CDR3 has 18 amino acids. V shed 1 base and J shed 0 bases, with 18 bases lying between them. Germline V CDR1 and CDR2: SGHAT, FQNNGV. CDR3 sequence: CASSLAGARGMVNTEAFF. The CDR3 DNA is TGTGCCAGCAGCTTAGCCGGGGCCCGAGGGATGGTGAACACTGAAGCTTTCTTT.

This clone was counted between two and nine times. The gene calls are TRBV11-1 and TRBJ2-7; D remains ambiguous. CDR3 length: 14 residues. V was shortened by 5 bases and J by 3 bases, with 14 bases between the two germline ends. The V gene's germline CDR1 is SGHAT and CDR2 FQDESV (reference sequence). The CDR3 DNA sequence: TGTGCCAGCAGCCCCGACCGGAGACTCTACGAGCAGTACTTC. Translated: CASSPDRRLYEQYF.

V and J are TRBV9 and TRBJ2-7; 7 bases match TRBD1. The CDR3 covers 15 residues. Germline V gene data show CDR1 as SGDLS and CDR2 as YYNGEE. The junction had 6 bases not matched to a gene; V was cut back by 3 bases and J by 0 bases. In DNA, the CDR3 is TGTGCCAGCAGCGAGGGTGGGACAGTCTCCTACGAGCAGTACTTC. Translated, it gives CASSEGGTVSYEQYF.

There are many counts of this clone. V is TRBV2 and J is TRBJ2-2; D gene unclear. Trimming removed 4 bases from V and 4 bases from J, with 4 bases in between. The germline CDR1 and CDR2 sequences are SNHLY and FYNNEI. The CDR3 contains 12 residues. Here the CDR3 reads CASSGVTGELFF. The CDR3, as DNA: TGTGCCAGCAGTGGGGTCACCGGGGAGCTGTTTTTT.

This rearrangement joins TRBV28 to TRBJ1-2; D is unresolved. V dropped 0 bases and J dropped 8 bases, with 13 bases sitting between them. The CDR3 is 14 amino acids. Germline-derived CDR1 and CDR2 are MDHEN and SYDVKM. The CDR3, as DNA: TGTGCCAGCAGTTTATGGTCGGGAAGGTGGGGCTACACCTTC. It translates to CASSLWSGRWGYTF.

This chain uses TRBV24-1 with TRBJ2-1, with D possibly TRBD1 on 6 matching bases. The V and J ends lost 2 bases and 2 bases respectively, with 15 bases between them. The CDR3 runs to 17 residues. Germline CDR1 reads KGHDR; CDR2 reads SFDVKD. The CDR3 DNA sequence: TGTGCCACCAGTGATTGGGGCAGGGGCTTCCCCTACAATGAGCAGTTCTTC. This gives the protein CATSDWGRGFPYNEQFF.

The J gene is TRBJ1-5, the V gene TRBV10-3; D may be TRBD1 (6 bases). V shed 8 bases and J shed 5 bases, with 19 bases lying between them. Germline V lookup: CDR1 ENHRY, CDR2 SYGVKD. The CDR3 totals 15 residues. CDR3 protein: CAIGGGGRADQPQHF. For the CDR3, the DNA is TGTGCCATCGGAGGAGGGGGGAGAGCCGATCAGCCCCAGCATTTT.

The gene calls are TRBV6-6 and TRBJ1-2, with TRBD1 matching over 7 bases. V dropped 2 bases and J dropped 8; count of bases not matched to a gene: 8. The V gene's germline CDR1 is MNHNY and CDR2 SVGAGI (reference sequence). The length of the CDR3 is 14 residues. The CDR3 region has the DNA TGTGCCAGCAGTTACGGGACAGAAATCCGCGGCTACACCTTC. Amino acids: CASSYGTEIRGYTF.

The chain uses TRBV6-1 and TRBJ2-7, with D perhaps TRBD2 (7 bases). V lost 3 bases and J 0 bases, leaving 12 bases between the germline ends. CDR1 MNHNS and CDR2 SASEGT come from the germline V gene. The CDR3 loop spans 15 amino acids. DNA of the CDR3: TGTGCCAGCAGTGAGGAGGCGGGGGCCTCCTACGAGCAGTACTTC. It encodes CASSEEAGASYEQYF.

This chain links TRBV19 with TRBJ1-6, with D uncertain. From germline, CDR1 is LNHDA and CDR2 SQIVND (reference sequence). Deletions cut 8 bases from V and 4 bases from J, with 9 bases between. This CDR3 has 13 amino acids. The CDR3 spells CASRREYNSPLHF. Here the CDR3 DNA reads TGTGCCAGTCGCCGGGAGTATAATTCACCCCTCCACTTT.

The chain has TRBV18 and TRBJ2-3; TRBD1 agrees at 8 bases. The CDR3 loop spans 13 amino acids. V gave up 6 bases and J gave up 3 bases; unmatched junction bases: 2. The germline CDR1 and CDR2 sequences are KGHSH and LQKENI. The CDR3 sequence: CASSGQDTDTQYF. CDR3 sequence (DNA): TGTGCCAGCTCGGGACAGGATACAGATACGCAGTATTTT.

This clone was counted once. This sequence joins TRBV7-2 and TRBJ2-5, with D uncertain. The ends were cut back, 1 base at V and 0 bases at J, with 6 bases in the middle. This CDR3 has 14 residues. Per the germline V gene, CDR1 is SGHTA and CDR2 is FQGNSA. CDR3 region: CASSLGADQETQYF. The CDR3 coding sequence is TGTGCCAGCAGCTTAGGGGCAGACCAAGAGACCCAGTACTTC.

This chain uses TRBV7-9 with TRBJ1-2; 7 positions match TRBD1. V was pared by 6 bases and J by 2 bases, with 3 bases of the junction left unmatched. The germline V gene has CDR1 SEHNR and CDR2 FQNEAQ (reference sequence). The CDR3 is made up of 13 amino acids. The CDR3 sequence is CASSSTGNYGYTF. The CDR3 nucleotides are TGTGCCAGCAGTTCGACAGGGAACTATGGCTACACCTTC. Full variable domain (remainder filled in from reference TRBV7-9 and TRBJ1-2): DTGVSQNPRHKITKRGQNVTFRCDPISEHNRLYWYRQTLGQGPEFLTYFQNEAQLEKSRLLSDRFSAERPKGSFSTLEIQRTEQGDSAMYLCASSSTGNYGYTFGSGTRLTVV.

This chain uses TRBV6-5 with TRBJ1-2; D gene unclear. V dropped 0 bases and J dropped 6 bases, with 8 bases sitting between them. Germline-derived CDR1 and CDR2 are MNHEY and SVGAGI. The CDR3 is 13 amino acids. The CDR3 region is CASSYSGRDGYTF. CDR3 sequence (DNA): TGTGCCAGCAGTTACTCAGGGAGAGATGGCTACACCTTC.

This clone was counted once. This chain links TRBV28 with TRBJ2-5; 10 bases agree with TRBD2. Germline CDR1 reads MDHEN; CDR2 reads SYDVKM. V dropped 2 bases and J dropped 2; count of bases not matched to a gene: 5. The CDR3 loop spans 16 amino acids. This chain's CDR3 is CASSLNPAGGQETQYF. CDR3 sequence (DNA): TGTGCCAGCAGTTTAAATCCAGCGGGAGGGCAAGAGACCCAGTACTTC.

This clone came up once. The chain uses TRBV9 and TRBJ1-2; D unresolved. Germline V lookup: CDR1 SGDLS, CDR2 YYNGEE. The CDR3 sequence is 14 residues long. Trimming cost V 0 bases and J 4 bases, with 10 bases left between them. The CDR3 DNA reads as TGTGCCAGCAGCGTAGAGGAGGGAGGCTATGGCTACACCTTC. This sequence encodes CASSVEEGGYGYTF.